This TCR beta chain was captured in a study of Graves' ophthalmopathy and Graves' hyperthyroidism. Amplification of TCR beta CDR3 regions used RNA transcripts. An opening RT-PCR round employed HTBI primers and preceded a second-round multiplex PCR. MiXCR, applied by TCRdb to the multiplex PCR reads, yields one record per CDR3 protein. The data hold about 400,000 distinct CDR3 sequences, with around 20% observed a single time. This CDR3 spans 16 amino acids. V was trimmed by 5 bases and J by 1 base, leaving 17 bases between them. Germline V CDR1 and CDR2: MNHEY, SMNVEV (reference sequence). The sample was peripheral blood. This TCR was sampled from a woman younger than 30 with stable Graves' hyperthyroidism. The gene calls are TRBV27 and TRBJ2-5; possibly TRBD1 for D (5 bases). The CDR3 spells CASSPYLTGAQETQYF. DNA of the CDR3: TGTGCCAGCAGTCCCTACCTGACTGGGGCCCAAGAGACCCAGTACTTC.